Listed below are T cell receptor beta chains from one sample, sequenced in a study of OX40 agonist ivuxolimab in advanced cancers. Generated by immunoSEQ multiplex PCR, the TCRdb table keeps only in-frame clones and is missing some. The profile shows tens of thousands of clones, 85% to 90% of them singletons. The input for sequencing was CD4+ or CD8+ T cells sorted from blood, taken in a trial of the OX40 agonist ivuxolimab. Source of these receptors: an adult with an advanced solid tumor such as melanoma, head and neck, liver or kidney cancer. CDR3s include the opening cysteine and the closing phenylalanine or tryptophan. D genes are given only for firm matches. Clone size is stated in some rows and not others, as once, few, many or a class when expanded.

>.|.|TRBV5-1|12|TRBJ1-1
TGCGCCAGCAGCTGGCCGGACGACGGGCATTTCTTT
CASSWPDDGHFF
>few|TRBD2|TRBV5-1|12|TRBJ2-7
TGCGCCAGCAGCGTTGGGGGGGACGAGCAGTACTTC
CASSVGGDEQYF
>once|.|TRBV9|15|TRBJ2-6
TGTGCCAGCAGCGAGGGAAACTCTGGGGCCAACGTCCTGACTTTC
CASSEGNSGANVLTF
>.|TRBD1|TRBV9|14|TRBJ2-7
TGTGCCAGCAGCTCCGGACAGGGGATCGACGAGCAGTACTTC
CASSSGQGIDEQYF
>.|.|TRBV28|14|TRBJ1-6
TGTGCCAGCAGTATACGGACAGATAATTCACCCCTCCACTTT
CASSIRTDNSPLHF
>.|.|TRBV28|14|TRBJ1-1
TGTGCCAGCAGTTACGGGGAGATGAACACTGAAGCTTTCTTT
CASSYGEMNTEAFF
>.|.|TRBV30|13|TRBJ1-5
TGTGCCTGGAGAAGAGCGGTTGGTGGGCCCCAGCATTTT
CAWRRAVGGPQHF
>.|.|TRBV25-1|15|TRBJ2-7
TGTGCCAGCAGGCGCCTCGTAGGGGGGACGTACGAGCAGTACTTC
CASRRLVGGTYEQYF
>once|.|TRBV7-6|14|TRBJ2-3
TGTGCCAGCAGCTTAGCGGCGGCCACAGATACGCAGTATTTT
CASSLAAATDTQYF
>.|.|TRBV11-2|13|TRBJ2-4
TGTGCCAGCAGCACCGCCGGGCGAAACATTCAGTACTTC
CASSTAGRNIQYF
>.|.|TRBV29-1|13|TRBJ1-5
TGCAGCGTTGAGACCGCTATGAATGGACCCCAGCATTTT
CSVETAMNGPQHF
>.|.|TRBV9|18|TRBJ2-3
TGTGCCAGCAGCGTAGTGACCAGGGACTCACTTAGCACAGATACGCAGTATTTT
CASSVVTRDSLSTDTQYF
>.|.|TRBV6-6|13|TRBJ1-4
TGTGCCAGCACGGGGGCATCTAATGAAAAACTGTTTTTT
CASTGASNEKLFF
>.|.|TRBV27|14|TRBJ2-1
TGTGCCAGCAGTTCAATAGGGGGGGTCGATGAGCAGTTCTTC
CASSSIGGVDEQFF
>.|TRBD1|TRBV9|15|TRBJ2-1
TGTGCCAGCAGCGCCCAGGGGGAGCCCTACAATGAGCAGTTCTTC
CASSAQGEPYNEQFF
>.|.|TRBV19|12|TRBJ2-3
TGTGCCAGTAGTATAAGCACAGATACGCAGTATTTT
CASSISTDTQYF
>.|TRBD2|TRBV11-3|16|TRBJ2-1
TGTGCCAGCAGCGCACAACTAGCGGGGGGGTACAATGAGCAGTTCTTC
CASSAQLAGGYNEQFF
>few|.|TRBV10-2|12|TRBJ1-2
TGCGCCAGCAGTGAGGTCGACTATGGCTACACCTTC
CASSEVDYGYTF
>.|.|TRBV27|13|TRBJ1-3
TGTGCCAGCAGTTTATGGCAGGGCCACACCATATATTTT
CASSLWQGHTIYF
>.|TRBD1|TRBV18|14|TRBJ2-7
TGTGCCAGCTCAGCCGGGACAGGGTGGGACGAGCAGTACTTC
CASSAGTGWDEQYF
>.|.|TRBV15|14|TRBJ2-7
TGTGCCACCAGCATGCGGGACGGATCCTACGAGCAGTACTTC
CATSMRDGSYEQYF
>few|.|TRBV4-1|15|TRBJ2-5
TGCGCCAGCAGCCAAGATCCGGGCAACCAAGAGACCCAGTACTTC
CASSQDPGNQETQYF
>.|.|TRBV9|18|TRBJ2-6
TGTGCCAGCAGCGAAAGTTGGACCGATAGCTCTGGGGCCAACGTCCTGACTTTC
CASSESWTDSSGANVLTF
>.|.|TRBV21-1|13|TRBJ2-1
TGTGCCATCCTTAGCGGTTCCTACAATGAGCAGTTCTTC
CAILSGSYNEQFF
>.|TRBD1|TRBV28|14|TRBJ2-7
TGTGCCAGCAGTCAACTCACAGGGGCCTACGAGCAGTACTTC
CASSQLTGAYEQYF
>.|.|TRBV27|14|TRBJ2-3
TGTGCCAGCAAATTGATAGGGTACACAGATACGCAGTATTTT
CASKLIGYTDTQYF
>.|.|TRBV4-3|16|TRBJ2-6
TGCGCCAGCAGCCAAGAAAACGGGGTCGGGGCCAACGTCCTGACTTTC
CASSQENGVGANVLTF
>.|.|TRBV12-5|11|TRBJ1-1
TGTGCTAGTGCTCAGGGTACTGAAGCTTTCTTT
CASAQGTEAFF
>.|.|TRBV4-1|14|TRBJ1-5
TGCGCCAGCAGCCAAGTAGGGCTTGATCAGCCCCAGCATTTT
CASSQVGLDQPQHF
>.|.|TRBV5-4|16|TRBJ2-7
TGTGCCAGCAGCTTGGATTCGGGCCCTAGCTCCTACGAGCAGTACTTC
CASSLDSGPSSYEQYF
>.|.|TRBV9|15|TRBJ2-6
TGTGCCAGCAGCGGTCAGGGGTCTGGGGCCAACGTCCTGACTTTC
CASSGQGSGANVLTF
>.|.|TRBV7-9|15|TRBJ1-1
TGTGCCAGCAGCTTATCGGGGGTCGGGAACACTGAAGCTTTCTTT
CASSLSGVGNTEAFF
>once|TRBD2|TRBV4-3|15|TRBJ2-1
TGCGCCAGCAGCCAAGTGGGACTAGAGGCTGGGGAGCAGTTCTTC
CASSQVGLEAGEQFF
>.|TRBD2|TRBV7-2|17|TRBJ2-5
TGTGCCAGCAGCTTAGTAGAGCGGGGGGGCCCGAAGGAGACCCAGTACTTC
CASSLVERGGPKETQYF
>once|.|TRBV30|13|TRBJ2-1
TGTGCCTGGAGTGTTGGAGATTACAATGAGCAGTTCTTC
CAWSVGDYNEQFF
>.|TRBD1|TRBV10-3|14|TRBJ1-2
TGTGCCTCTAACCCGGGACAGGGACCCTATGGCTACACCTTC
CASNPGQGPYGYTF
>.|TRBD1|TRBV7-8|13|TRBJ1-1
TGTGCCAGCAGCTATGCAGGGGGTGATGAAGCTTTCTTT
CASSYAGGDEAFF
>.|.|TRBV13|15|TRBJ2-7
TGTGCCAGCAGCTACGGGACACCTCTCTCCTACGAGCAGTACTTC
CASSYGTPLSYEQYF
>.|TRBD2|TRBV2|14|TRBJ2-5
TGTGCCAGCAGTAGGACTAGCGGGGTAGAGACCCAGTACTTC
CASSRTSGVETQYF
>.|TRBD2|TRBV7-8|17|TRBJ2-3
TGTGCCAGCAGCTTCATTCGGACTAGCGGTCCCACACATACGCAGTATTTT
CASSFIRTSGPTHTQYF
>.|.|TRBV4-2|14|TRBJ1-1
TGTGCCAGCAGCCAAAGACGGGAGAACACTGAAGCTTTCTTT
CASSQRRENTEAFF
>.|.|TRBV27|12|TRBJ2-7
TGTGCCAGTTTCGGGCAAACCTACGAGCAGTACTTC
CASFGQTYEQYF
>.|TRBD1|TRBV9|16|TRBJ2-7
TGTGCCAGCAGCGTAGGGGGACAGCGTTCTCTCCACGAGCAGTACTTC
CASSVGGQRSLHEQYF